This TCR beta chain was captured by sequencing in a study of shared clonotypes between healthy human individuals (dated by TCRdb to 2019 to 2021). Looking at the study overall: The cohort included three men and a couple of women between 18 and 49 years of age. Different laboratories and diverse techniques were used to prepare libraries and sequence TCR repertoires, to increase sequencing depth and limit assay-specific biases. For each donor, CD4 naive and CD4 memory were each run on three plates, CD8 naive on two plates, and CD8 memory on one plate. To estimate repertoire size and how much clonotype sharing occurs between individuals, the study deeply sequenced the blood TCR repertoires of several healthy adults. Each donor's leukapheresis produced roughly between about 0.8 and 8.9 billion PBMCs.

Study-wide findings and limitations: Clonotypes shared by all four sorted-subset donors showed higher generation probabilities than non-shared clonotypes. Naive subsets generally had larger estimated clonotype richness than memory subsets did. Pairwise subsampling indicated that sequencing depth was expected to affect the degree of clonotype sharing among donors. Only blood was sampled, and tissue TCR repertoires likely differ from those in blood. Rarefaction of sorted-subset datasets indicated incomplete sequencing despite the large sequencing depth. Approximately 4.8% of naive CD4, around 3.5% of naive CD8, about 2.1% of memory CD4, and about 0.4% of memory CD8 clonotypes were shared across four donors. The genetic and exposure-history diversity represented was limited by the small number of donors.

CDR1 SQVTM and CDR2 ANQGSEA are derived from the germline V gene. The germline V and J ends show losses of 4 bases and 7 bases respectively, and no gene match explains 6 bases of the junction. From the cysteine up to the phenylalanine, the CDR3 has a length of 13 residues. Only the CDR3 DNA stays, 39 bases, in frame from base 1. Using the deep immunoSEQ assay, multiplex PCR amplified TCR CDR3 regions from genomic DNA. Genomic DNA extracted from each cell subset was distributed evenly over all wells of several immunoSEQ 96-well plates, and each plate served as one replicate. Each replicate PCR for sorted subsets received around 0.2 ug genomic DNA, equal to around 32,000 T cell genomes. Purified libraries were measured with a Qubit 3.0 fluorometer, size-checked on a Bioanalyzer 2100, and measured again with the KAPA Library Quantification kit. Every immunoSEQ 96-well plate was sequenced on a dedicated single-read 150-cycle Illumina NextSeq 550 flow cell. Processing in the source paper ran as follows. The immunoSEQ output contained only junctional sequences without quality scores, so filtering could not match that applied to full-length reads. Sequences were annotated with PyIR, a Python wrapper for IgBLAST v1.9, and V/J genes and CDR3 were assigned using IMGT germline references. Reads were filtered out if the reads had weak V/J assignments (E-value above 1e-6), no CDR3, stop codons, out-of-frame junctions, or ambiguous translated residues. V3J clonotypes were defined as sequences sharing the same inferred V gene, J gene, and CDR3 amino acid sequence. To compute the percentage overlap between repertoires, the number of shared unique clonotypes was divided by the size of the smaller repertoire. Repertoire richness was assessed with RTK rarefaction, the Chao1 estimator, and Recon v2.1 estimates of unobserved clonotypes. Generation probabilities were computed with OLGA for all TCRbeta clonotypes obtained by the gDNA method from a handful of donors. The table was pulled from immuneACCESS by TCRdb, which kept in-frame rearrangements only. Such tables lose some clones; where checked, under half of the loss comes from unresolved V genes, and the rest has no known cause. V, J and clone size are taken as reported in that table, and D and trimming were inferred from the DNA itself. The sample table contains approximately 650,000 clones; only one count was recorded for roughly 95% of them. The top ten constitute roughly 0.1% of the sample.

CD8 naive samples were CD45RO-negative cells positively selected for CCR7, giving a CD45RA+CCR7+ population that excluded TemRA cells. Donors were healthy HIV-negative adults with no recently reported acute infections or vaccinations. Only Caucasian adults living in Nashville, Tennessee, USA were represented among the donors. Blood was obtained by leukapheresis, after which PBMCs were separated by Ficoll-Histopaque density gradient centrifugation and cryopreserved in liquid nitrogen vapor phase. Purity and quantity of every magnetically sorted T cell population were checked by analytical flow cytometry. Genomic DNA was isolated from each sorted fraction and quantified by UV absorbance on a Nanodrop 2000c. In regard to this clone: Its antigen is unknown. No much larger clone exists at a distance of one base, and base qualities are not known.

The chain was built from TRBV29-1 and TRBJ2-1, with 8 central nucleotides matching TRBD2. The TCR was taken from a woman between 25 and 40 years old in good health. Sample: naive CD8+ T cells sorted from blood. This specimen's cell subset or site label, interpreted: CD45RA+CCR7+. The nucleotides are TGCAGCGTTGTTCCCGGGAGGGCAAATGAGCAGTTCTTC. Its amino acids are CSVVPGRANEQFF.